Detailed here is one T cell receptor beta chain. Its cognate antigen has yet to be identified. The input lacks base qualities; no much larger clone sits a single base away. Collaborating institutions collected whole blood in K2EDTA tubes following their own protocols. Collaborator samples were shipped for TCRbeta analysis as frozen whole blood, isolated PBMCs, or DNA extracted from either sample type. TCRbeta CDR3 regions were amplified from genomic DNA using the immunoSEQ Assay, a bias-controlled multiplex PCR. Per the authors' processing: The number of nucleated cells in each sample was estimated from the amplification of reference gene primers within the assay. To quantify the absolute abundance of each unique TCRbeta CDR3 rearrangement, sequence reads were collapsed and filtered. For each sample, productive Simpson clonality was calculated as the square root of Simpson's diversity index across productive rearrangements. TCRdb provides this immuneACCESS table in a form limited to in-frame rearrangements. Some clones are lacking; in checked studies, under half of them reflect an unresolved V gene, and why the rest are absent is not known. The D gene and trimming were derived from the DNA, and the V and J assignments and clone size from that table. The sample records some 60,000 clones, just over 85% of which are singletons. About 4.3% of the sample lies in the top ten.

The data stem from a study of blood T cell repertoires in COVID-19 (dated by TCRdb to 2019 to 2021). About the full investigation: The collaborator samples originated in the United States, Italy and Spain and spanned the acute and convalescent phases of COVID-19. The material from the prospective study consisted of cDNA or gDNA derived from T cells, B-cell-depleted T cells, or PBMCs. Subjects who had been exposed to COVID-19, were actively infected with it, or had recovered from it provided the deeply sampled blood TCRbeta repertoires that made up the dataset. The repertoires were released in a freely available public database meant as a resource for research on the immune response to SARS-CoV-2. Samples were obtained from the ongoing ImmuneRACE study (first 160 participants) and from over 1,000 subjects provided by 6 global collaborators. Sample metadata almost always included a de-identified subject ID, COVID-19 status, age in years and sex. Where available, HLA class I and class II types were obtained from metadata supplied by the sample provider rather than from assay-based typing. Study-level results and caveats: Clinical and demographic metadata were provided uncurated, with the amount varying by source and participant.

Relative to germline, V is missing 5 bases and J is missing 7 bases, with 9 bases of the junction outside any gene match. Taken from the germline V gene, the CDR1 and CDR2 loops are KGHDR and SFDVKD. Its CDR3 holds 15 amino acids, cysteine through phenylalanine. Solely the CDR3 DNA is kept, with 45 bases framed from the first base. Source material: peripheral blood. This sequence originates from a man aged 55-75 years with acute or convalescent COVID-19. The chain uses TRBV24-1 and TRBJ2-2; TRBD2 agrees with 7 junctional bases. The CDR3 has the sequence CATSASWEGSGELFF. The nucleotide sequence is TGTGCCACCAGTGCTTCCTGGGAGGGGAGCGGGGAGCTGTTTTTT.